This T cell receptor (beta chain) comes out of a study of OX40 agonist ivuxolimab in advanced cancers. TCRdb keeps only in-frame clones here, not all; method: immunoSEQ multiplex PCR. The table lists about 150,000 clones, approximately 94% of them singletons. The study, taken as a whole, reports: The study observed clonal expansion of CD4+ and CD8+ blood T cells by week 6 at 0.1 to 3.0 mg/kg.

Remarks on this clone: Its target is unknown.

The CDR3 extends over 13 amino acids. Per germline, CDR1 SGHTA and CDR2 FQGNSA. V lost 1 base to trimming and J lost 6 bases, with 9 bases between them. The chain combines TRBV7-2 with TRBJ1-1, with D unresolved. The sequence derives from an adult with an advanced solid tumor such as melanoma, head and neck, liver or kidney cancer. The input for sequencing was CD4+ or CD8+ T cells sorted from blood, taken in a trial of the OX40 agonist ivuxolimab. The CDR3 loop is CASSLVVDPEAFF. For the CDR3, the DNA is TGTGCCAGCAGCTTAGTGGTGGACCCTGAAGCTTTCTTT.